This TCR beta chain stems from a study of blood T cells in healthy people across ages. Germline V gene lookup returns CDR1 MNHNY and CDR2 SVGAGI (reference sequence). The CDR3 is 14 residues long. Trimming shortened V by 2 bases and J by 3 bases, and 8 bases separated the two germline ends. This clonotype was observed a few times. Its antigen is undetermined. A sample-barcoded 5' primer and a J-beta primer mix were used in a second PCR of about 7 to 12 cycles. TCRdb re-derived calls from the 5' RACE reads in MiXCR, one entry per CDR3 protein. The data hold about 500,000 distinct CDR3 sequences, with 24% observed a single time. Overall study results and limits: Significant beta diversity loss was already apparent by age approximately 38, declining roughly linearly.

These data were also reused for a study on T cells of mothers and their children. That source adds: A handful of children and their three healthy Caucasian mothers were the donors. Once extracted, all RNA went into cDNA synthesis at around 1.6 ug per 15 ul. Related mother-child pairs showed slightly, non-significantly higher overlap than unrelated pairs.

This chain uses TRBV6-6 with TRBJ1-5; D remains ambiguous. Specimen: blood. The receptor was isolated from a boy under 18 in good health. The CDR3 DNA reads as TGTGCCAGCAGTTACAATATAAACAATCAGCCCCAGCATTTT. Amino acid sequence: CASSYNINNQPQHF.